This T cell receptor beta chain emerged from a study of CD8+ T cells in alopecia areata. The study's findings and limits: Sequenced scalp T cells also include alphabeta T cells resident in normal skin.

RNA was isolated and reverse transcribed to cDNA, the sequencing template. This table comes from immunoSEQ multiplex PCR, and its TCRdb copy is limited to in-frame clones, with some not included. Seen here are over 150,000 clones, approximately 53% observed once, and the top ten hold 4.9%. Notes on this clone: Its antigen remains unknown.

The CDR3 is 15 residues long. Germline V CDR1 and CDR2: SQVTM, ANQGSEA. V shed 6 bases and J shed 1 base, with 17 bases lying between them. The V and J genes are TRBV29-1 and TRBJ2-3, with unresolved D. The sample taken for sequencing was CD8+ T cells sorted from blood. This clonotype was sampled from a human donor in good health. For the CDR3, the DNA is TGCAGCGTCTTGAACCCGCGGAACCGCACAGATACGCAGTATTTT. This encodes CSVLNPRNRTDTQYF.